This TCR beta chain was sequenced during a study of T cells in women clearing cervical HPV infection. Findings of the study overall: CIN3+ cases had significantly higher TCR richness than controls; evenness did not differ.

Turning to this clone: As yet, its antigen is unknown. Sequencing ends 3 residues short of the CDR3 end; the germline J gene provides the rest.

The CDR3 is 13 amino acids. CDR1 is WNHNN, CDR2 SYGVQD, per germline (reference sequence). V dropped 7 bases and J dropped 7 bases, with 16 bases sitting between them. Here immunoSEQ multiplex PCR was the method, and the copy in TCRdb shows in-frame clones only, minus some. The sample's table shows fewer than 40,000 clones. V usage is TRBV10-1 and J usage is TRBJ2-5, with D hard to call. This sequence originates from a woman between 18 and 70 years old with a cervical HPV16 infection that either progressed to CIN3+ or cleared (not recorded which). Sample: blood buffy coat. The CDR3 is CASITRYLGTQYF. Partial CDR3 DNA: TGCGCCAGCATCACGCGATATCTAGGGACC.